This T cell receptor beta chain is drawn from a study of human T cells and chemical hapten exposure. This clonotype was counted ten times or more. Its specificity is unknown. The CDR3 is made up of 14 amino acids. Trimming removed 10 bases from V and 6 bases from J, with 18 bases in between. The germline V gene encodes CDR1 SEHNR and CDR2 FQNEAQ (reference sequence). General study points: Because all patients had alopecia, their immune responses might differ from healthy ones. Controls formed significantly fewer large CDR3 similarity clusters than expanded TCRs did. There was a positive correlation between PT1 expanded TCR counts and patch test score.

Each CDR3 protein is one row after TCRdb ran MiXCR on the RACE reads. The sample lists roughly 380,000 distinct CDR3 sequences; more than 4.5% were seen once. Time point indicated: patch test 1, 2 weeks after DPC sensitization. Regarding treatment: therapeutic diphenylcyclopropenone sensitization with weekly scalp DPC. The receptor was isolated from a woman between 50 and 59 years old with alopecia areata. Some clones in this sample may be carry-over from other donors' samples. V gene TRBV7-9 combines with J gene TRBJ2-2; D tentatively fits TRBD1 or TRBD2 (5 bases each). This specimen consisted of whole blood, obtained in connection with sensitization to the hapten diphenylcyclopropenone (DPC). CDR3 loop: CAIRPGPGPGELFF. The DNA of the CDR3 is TGTGCCATCCGACCGGGGCCCGGGCCCGGGGAGCTGTTTTTT.